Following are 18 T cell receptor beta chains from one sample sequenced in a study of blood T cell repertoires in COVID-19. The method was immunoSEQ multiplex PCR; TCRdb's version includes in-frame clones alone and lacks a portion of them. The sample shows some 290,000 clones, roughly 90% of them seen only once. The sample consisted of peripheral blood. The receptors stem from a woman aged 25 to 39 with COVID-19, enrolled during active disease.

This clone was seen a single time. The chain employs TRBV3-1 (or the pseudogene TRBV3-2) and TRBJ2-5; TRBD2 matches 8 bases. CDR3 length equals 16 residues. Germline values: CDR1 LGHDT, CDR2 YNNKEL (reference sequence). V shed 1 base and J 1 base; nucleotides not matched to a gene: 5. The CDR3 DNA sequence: TGTGCCAGCAGCCAAGCGGCACTAGCGGTCCAAGAGACCCAGTACTTC. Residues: CASSQAALAVQETQYF.

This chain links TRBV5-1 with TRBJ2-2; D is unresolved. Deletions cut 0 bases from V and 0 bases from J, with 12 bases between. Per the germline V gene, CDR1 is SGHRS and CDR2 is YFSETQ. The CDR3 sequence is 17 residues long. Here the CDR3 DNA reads TGCGCCAGCAGCTTGGGGCTCCCACATCCGAACACCGGGGAGCTGTTTTTT. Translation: CASSLGLPHPNTGELFF.

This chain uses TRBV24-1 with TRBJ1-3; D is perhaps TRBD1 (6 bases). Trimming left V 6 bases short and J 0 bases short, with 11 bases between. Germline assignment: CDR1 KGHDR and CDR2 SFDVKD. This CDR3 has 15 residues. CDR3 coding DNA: TGTGCCACCAGTTGGTCAGGGGACTCTGGAAACACCATATATTTT. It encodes CATSWSGDSGNTIYF.

The DNA for the CDR3 is TGTGCCAGCAGCCAAGGGGTATCGGGCTATAATTCACCCCTCCACTTT. Encoded protein: CASSQGVSGYNSPLHF. V usage is TRBV3-1 (or the pseudogene TRBV3-2) and J usage is TRBJ1-6; D remains ambiguous. The CDR3 has 16 amino acids. Deletions cut 1 base from V and 3 bases from J, with 10 bases between. Looked up from germline, CDR1 is LGHDT and CDR2 is YNNKEL (reference sequence).

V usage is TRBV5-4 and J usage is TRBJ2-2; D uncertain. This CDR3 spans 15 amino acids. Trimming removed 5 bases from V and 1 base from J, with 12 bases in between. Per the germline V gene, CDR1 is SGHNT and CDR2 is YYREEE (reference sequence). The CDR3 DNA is TGTGCCAGCAGGGTTAGTTTATGGAACACCGGGGAGCTGTTTTTT. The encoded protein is CASRVSLWNTGELFF.

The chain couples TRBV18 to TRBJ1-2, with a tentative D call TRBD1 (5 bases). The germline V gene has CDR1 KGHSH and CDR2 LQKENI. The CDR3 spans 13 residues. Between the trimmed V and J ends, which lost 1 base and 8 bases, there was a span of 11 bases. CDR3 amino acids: CASSPRGGEGYTF. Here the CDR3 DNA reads TGTGCCAGCTCACCACGGGGAGGGGAAGGCTACACCTTC.

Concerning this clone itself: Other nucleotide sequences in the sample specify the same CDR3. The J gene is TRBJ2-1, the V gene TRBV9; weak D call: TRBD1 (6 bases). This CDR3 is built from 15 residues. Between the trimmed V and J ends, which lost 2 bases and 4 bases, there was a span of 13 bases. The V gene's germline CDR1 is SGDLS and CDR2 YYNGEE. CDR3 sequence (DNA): TGTGCCAGCAGCGTCCGGGACATTAGTTACAATGAGCAGTTCTTC. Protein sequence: CASSVRDISYNEQFF.

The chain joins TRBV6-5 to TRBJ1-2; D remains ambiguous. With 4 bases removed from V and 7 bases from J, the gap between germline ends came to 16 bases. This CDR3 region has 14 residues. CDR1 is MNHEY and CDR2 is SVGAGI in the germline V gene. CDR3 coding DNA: TGTGCCAGCAGTTCCTCCGGAGGGTACGCTGGCTACACCTTC. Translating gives CASSSSGGYAGYTF.

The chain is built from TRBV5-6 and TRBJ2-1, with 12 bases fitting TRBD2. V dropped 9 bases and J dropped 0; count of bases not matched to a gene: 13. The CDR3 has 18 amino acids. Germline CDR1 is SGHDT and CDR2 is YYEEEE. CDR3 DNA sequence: TGTGCCACCCCAGCAGGACTAGCGGGGACGAGCTCCTACAATGAGCAGTTCTTC. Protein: CATPAGLAGTSSYNEQFF.

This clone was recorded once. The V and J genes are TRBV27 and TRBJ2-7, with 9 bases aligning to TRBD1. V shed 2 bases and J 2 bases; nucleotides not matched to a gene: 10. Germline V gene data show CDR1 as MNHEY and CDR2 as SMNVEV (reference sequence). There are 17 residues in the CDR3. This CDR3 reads CASSLDSTGGATYEQYF. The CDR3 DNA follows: TGTGCCAGCAGTTTAGACTCTACAGGGGGCGCAACCTACGAGCAGTACTTC.

The CDR3: CASSVQGMNTEAFF. The CDR3 coding sequence is TGTGCCAGCAGCGTACAGGGCATGAACACTGAAGCTTTCTTT. The chain joins TRBV3-1 (or the pseudogene TRBV3-2) to TRBJ1-1, with D possibly being TRBD1 (6 bases). The V end was cut by 5 bases, the J end by 0 bases, with 10 bases between. The germline gives CDR1 LGHDT, CDR2 YNNKEL (reference sequence). The CDR3 runs to 14 residues.

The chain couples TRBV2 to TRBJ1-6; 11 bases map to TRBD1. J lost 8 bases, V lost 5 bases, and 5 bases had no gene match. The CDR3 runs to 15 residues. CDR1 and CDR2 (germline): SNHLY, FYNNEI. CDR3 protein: CASSFGQGADSPLHF. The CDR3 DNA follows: TGTGCCAGCAGTTTTGGACAGGGGGCGGATTCACCCCTCCACTTT.

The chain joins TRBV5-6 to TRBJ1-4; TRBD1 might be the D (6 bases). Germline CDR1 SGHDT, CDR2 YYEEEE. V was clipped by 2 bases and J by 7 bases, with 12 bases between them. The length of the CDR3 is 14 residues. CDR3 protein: CASSFARGAEKLFF. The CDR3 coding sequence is TGTGCCAGCAGCTTTGCCAGGGGAGCTGAAAAACTGTTTTTT.

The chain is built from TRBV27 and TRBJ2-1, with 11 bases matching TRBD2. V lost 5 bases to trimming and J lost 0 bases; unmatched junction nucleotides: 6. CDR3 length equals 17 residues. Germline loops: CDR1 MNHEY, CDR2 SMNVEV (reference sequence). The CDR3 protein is CASSLRLAGSSYNEQFF. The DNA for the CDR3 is TGTGCCAGCAGTCTACGACTAGCGGGGAGCTCCTACAATGAGCAGTTCTTC.

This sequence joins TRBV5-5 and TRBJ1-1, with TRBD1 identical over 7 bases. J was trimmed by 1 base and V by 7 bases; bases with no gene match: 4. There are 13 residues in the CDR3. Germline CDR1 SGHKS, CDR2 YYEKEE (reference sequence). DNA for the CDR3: TGTGCCAGCGATACAGGGGCGAACACTGAAGCTTTCTTT. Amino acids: CASDTGANTEAFF. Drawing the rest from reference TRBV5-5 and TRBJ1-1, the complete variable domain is DAGVTQSPTHLIKTRGQQVTLRCSPISGHKSVSWYQQVLGQGPQFIFQYYEKEERGRGNFPDRFSARQFPNYSSELNVNALLLGDSALYLCASDTGANTEAFFGQGTRLTVV.

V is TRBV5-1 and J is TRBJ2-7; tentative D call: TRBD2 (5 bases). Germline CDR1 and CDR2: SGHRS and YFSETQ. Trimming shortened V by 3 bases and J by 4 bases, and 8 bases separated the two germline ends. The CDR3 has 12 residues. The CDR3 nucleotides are TGCGCCAGCAGCTCCGGCGGGTACGAGCAGTACTTC. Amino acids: CASSSGGYEQYF.

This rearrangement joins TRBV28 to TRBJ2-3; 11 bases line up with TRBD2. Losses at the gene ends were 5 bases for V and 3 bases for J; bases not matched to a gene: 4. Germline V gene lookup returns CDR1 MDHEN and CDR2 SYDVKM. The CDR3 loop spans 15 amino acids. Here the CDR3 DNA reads TGTGCCAGCAGTCCCACTAGCGGGAGAACAGATACGCAGTATTTT. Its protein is CASSPTSGRTDTQYF. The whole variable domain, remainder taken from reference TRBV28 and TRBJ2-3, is DVKVTQSSRYLVKRTGEKVFLECVQDMDHENMFWYRQDPGLGLRLIYFSYDVKMKEKGDIPEGYSVSREKKERFSLILESASTNQTSMYLCASSPTSGRTDTQYFGPGTRLTVL.

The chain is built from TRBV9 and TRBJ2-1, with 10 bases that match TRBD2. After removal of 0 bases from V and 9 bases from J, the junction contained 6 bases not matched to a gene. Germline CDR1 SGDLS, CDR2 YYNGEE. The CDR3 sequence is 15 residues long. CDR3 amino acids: CASSVGQAGGFEQFF. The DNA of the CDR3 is TGTGCCAGCAGCGTAGGCCAAGCGGGAGGGTTTGAGCAGTTCTTC.